Shown below are 9 T cell receptor beta chains from a single sample sequenced in a study of regulatory T cells in long-lasting Graves disease. The authors built TCR beta libraries using iRepertoire HTBI primers and Arm-PCR of CDR3 regions. A single record per CDR3 protein comes from TCRdb applying MiXCR to the multiplex PCR reads. The data hold approximately 560,000 distinct CDR3 sequences, with roughly a sixth observed a single time. Stated time point: newly diagnosed GD, antithyroid drugs for less than 3 months. PBMC-extracted RNA yielded the TCR library. These data were also filed under a second study, of T cells in Graves' hyperthyroidism and ophthalmopathy.

The sample consisted of peripheral blood mononuclear cells (PBMCs), taken at new diagnosis, from a patient treated with antithyroid drugs. Receptors were obtained from a man younger than 30 with Graves disease.

This clonotype was seen at least ten times. The V call is TRBV3-1, the J call TRBJ2-5, with a possible D match to TRBD1 (6 bases). The CDR3 covers 14 residues. CDR1 is LGHDT, CDR2 YNNKEL, per germline (reference sequence). The germline V and J ends were trimmed by 6 bases and 2 bases, with 13 bases remaining between them. The DNA for the CDR3 is TGTGCCAGCAGTCTGGAAGGGACACAAGAGACCCAGTACTTC. Translation: CASSLEGTQETQYF.

This clonotype has more than one count but fewer than ten. The V call is TRBV20-1, the J call TRBJ1-1, with D possibly matching TRBD1 (6 bases). Trimming took 5 bases from V and 6 from J, leaving 22 bases between them. The CDR3 has 15 amino acids. In germline, CDR1 is DFQATT, CDR2 SNEGSKA (reference sequence). The CDR3 coding sequence is TGCAGTGCTCCACCGGCACGAAGGGGGATGTCTGAAGCTTTCTTT. Protein: CSAPPARRGMSEAFF.

This clonotype has just a few counts. The rearrangement uses TRBV9 and TRBJ2-5; D might be TRBD1 (7 bases). The V gene lost 0 bases and the J gene lost 2 bases, with 11 bases spanning the gap. This CDR3 contains 15 residues. CDR1 is SGDLS and CDR2 is YYNGEE in the germline V gene. CDR3 loop: CASSVGGTAQETQYF. The CDR3 DNA reads TGTGCCAGCAGCGTAGGCGGGACAGCTCAAGAGACCCAGTACTTC.

This clonotype was observed a handful of times. The chain uses TRBV4-2 and TRBJ2-7, with 8 bases matching TRBD2. Trimming cost V 0 bases and J 3 bases; bases outside gene matches: 4. CDR1 is LGHNA, CDR2 YNFKEQ, per germline. CDR3 length: 15 amino acids. CDR3 nucleotide sequence: TGTGCCAGCAGCCAAGAGGGACTAGATGACTACGAGCAGTACTTC. Its protein is CASSQEGLDDYEQYF.

This rearrangement joins TRBV15 to TRBJ2-2; TRBD2 might be the D (6 bases). CDR1 is LNHNV, CDR2 YYDKDF, per germline (reference sequence). Trimming stripped 5 bases from V and 8 bases from J, with 30 bases between. This CDR3 has 19 residues. In nucleotides, the CDR3 is TGTGCCACCAGCCCCTTAGAGAGCGGGCGTTTCTTTCACCGAGGGGAGCTGTTTTTT. Translation gives CATSPLESGRFFHRGELFF.

This clonotype was counted between two and nine times. The chain recombines TRBV5-5 with TRBJ1-5; no reliable D call. Trimming left V 3 bases short and J 5 bases short, with 12 bases between. CDR3 length equals 14 residues. Germline V lookup: CDR1 SGHKS, CDR2 YYEKEE (reference sequence). The CDR3 DNA reads TGTGCCAGCAGCTCCCCCGTAGGCGATCAGCCCCAGCATTTT. Translating gives CASSSPVGDQPQHF.

At least ten counts were recorded for this clonotype. V is TRBV18 and J is TRBJ2-2; D ambiguous. Germline-derived CDR1 and CDR2 are KGHSH and LQKENI. Trimming took off 3 bases at V and 10 bases at J, with 9 bases between the two ends. This CDR3 has 12 amino acids. This CDR3 reads CASSPSGEELFF. DNA for the CDR3: TGTGCCAGCTCACCTTCCGGTGAGGAGCTGTTTTTT.

This clonotype was counted many times. The chain's CDR3 is CASSSPRDTQYF. Here the CDR3 DNA reads TGTGCCAGCAGTTCTCCCAGGGATACGCAGTATTTT. This chain joins TRBV28 and TRBJ2-3; D gene uncertain. Germline lookup yields CDR1 MDHEN and CDR2 SYDVKM. CDR3 size: 12 residues. V dropped 4 bases and J dropped 6 bases, with 8 bases sitting between them.

This clonotype was detected ten times or more. The J gene is TRBJ2-7, the V gene TRBV28; D unclear. There are 11 residues in the CDR3. Trimming shortened V by 6 bases and J by 6 bases, and 9 bases separated the two germline ends. Germline CDR1 and CDR2: MDHEN and SYDVKM. The CDR3 is CASSPTGEQYF. The CDR3 DNA reads TGTGCCAGCAGCCCCACCGGCGAGCAGTACTTC.